A selection of T cell receptor beta chains follows, all from one sample in a study of identical twins. TCRdb passed the 5' RACE reads through MiXCR, listing each CDR3 protein once. The table has about 690,000 distinct CDR3 sequences, around 6% seen once; the top ten hold approximately 1.6%. The sequencing input was naive T cells sorted from blood. These TCRs come from a young man in good health. Both conserved end residues are part of each CDR3. D genes are given only for firm matches. Size tells how often a clone was seen (once, few, many) or the class of an expanded clone, and some rows leave it out.

j_call v_call clone_size d_call cdr3_nt cdr3_aa
TRBJ2-1 TRBV28 NA TRBD2 TGTGCCAGCAGTTGGGGGCTAGCGGGAAGGTCCTACAATGAGCAGTTCTTC CASSWGLAGRSYNEQFF
TRBJ1-1 TRBV4-3 many NA TGCGCCAGCAGCCCAGGGAACAGGGAGGGCACTGAAGCTTTCTTT CASSPGNREGTEAFF
TRBJ2-7 TRBV20-1 many TRBD2 TGCAGTGCTAGACTAGCGGGAGGGACCTACGAGCAGTACTTC CSARLAGGTYEQYF
TRBJ1-1 TRBV7-9 few NA TGTGCCAGCAGCCTCCCTGTGGGGGGTGGGACTGAAGCTTTCTTT CASSLPVGGGTEAFF
TRBJ1-1 TRBV24-1 many TRBD1 TGTGCCACCAGTGATAGGACAGGGGAGAACACTGAAGCTTTCTTT CATSDRTGENTEAFF
TRBJ2-1 TRBV6-5 many TRBD2 TGTGCCAGCAGGGTGGGGAGGGATGAGCAGTTCTTC CASRVGRDEQFF
TRBJ2-6 TRBV12-3/TRBV12-4 many TRBD2 TGTGCCAGCAGCAGTAGCGGGAGGGGTGGGGCCAACGTCCTGACTTTC CASSSSGRGGANVLTF
TRBJ1-1 TRBV12-3/TRBV12-4 many NA TGTGCCAGCAGTCCTCGTAGGGTCATGAACACTGAAGCTTTCTTT CASSPRRVMNTEAFF
TRBJ2-1 TRBV5-6 many TRBD1 TGTGCCAGCAGCGGGACAGGGGGCCTAGCGGGGCGGCATGAGCAGTTCTTC CASSGTGGLAGRHEQFF
TRBJ1-1 TRBV4-1 NA NA TGCGCCAGCAGCCAAGAATCTGAAGCTTTCTTT CASSQESEAFF
TRBJ2-1 TRBV4-1 NA TRBD2 TGCGCCAGCAGCCAAGATATGGGTCCTCTAGCGGGAGCCTACAATGAGCAGTTCTTC CASSQDMGPLAGAYNEQFF
TRBJ2-3 TRBV25-1 few NA TGTGCCAGCAGTGGGGGTTTCGGTGAGACTACGCAGTATTTT CASSGGFGETTQYF
TRBJ2-1 TRBV5-1 many NA TGCGCCAGCAGCTTTGGCCCCCCCGAAGGCAATGAGCAGTTCTTC CASSFGPPEGNEQFF